Following are 31 T cell receptor beta chains from one sample sequenced in a study of T-cell reconstitution after alpha-beta-depleted transplantation in children. Preparation of the TCRbeta library involved a method that used unique molecular identifiers. TCRdb re-analysed the PCR reads in MiXCR, keeping a single row per CDR3 protein. The table lists 200,000 or so distinct CDR3 sequences, about 6% of them singletons. This sample comprised PBMCs, obtained before TCRalphabeta/CD19-depleted stem cell transplant. The origin of the receptors is a girl under two years old with combined immunodeficiency, due to receive a stem cell transplant.

This clonotype was found many times. The chain couples TRBV20-1 to TRBJ2-1; TRBD2 matches 11 bases. The germline gives CDR1 DFQATT, CDR2 SNEGSKA (reference sequence). The CDR3 length is 14 residues. The V segment lost 0 bases and the J segment 8 bases; nucleotides outside the gene matches: 3. CDR3 sequence: CSARDSGGAYEQFF. The CDR3 DNA reads TGCAGTGCTAGAGATAGCGGGGGGGCCTATGAGCAGTTCTTC.

The sample holds a few counts of this clonotype. This chain uses TRBV18 with TRBJ2-1; possible D gene TRBD1, 6 bases. CDR1 KGHSH and CDR2 LQKENI come from the germline V gene. Trimming stripped 6 bases from V and 2 bases from J, with 20 bases between. The CDR3 is 17 residues long. Here the CDR3 DNA reads TGTGCCAGCTCCCCGACCGGACAGCGACCTACCTACAATGAGCAGTTCTTC. Protein product: CASSPTGQRPTYNEQFF.

In its sample, this clonotype was seen many times. The chain uses TRBV6-5 and TRBJ2-7, with D unresolved. In germline, CDR1 is MNHEY, CDR2 SVGAGI. The CDR3 runs to 13 residues. Trimming pared 0 bases from V and 3 bases from J, leaving 6 bases between. The DNA of the CDR3 is TGTGCCAGCAGTTACTCGATCAGCTACGAGCAGTACTTC. This codes for CASSYSISYEQYF.

This clonotype was seen only a few times. This chain links TRBV27 with TRBJ2-7; D gene unclear. The CDR3 is made up of 14 amino acids. Trimming took off 3 bases at V and 3 bases at J, with 12 bases between the two ends. Germline V gene sequence: CDR1 MNHEY, CDR2 SMNVEV (reference sequence). In DNA form, the CDR3 reads TGTGCCAGCAGTTTTGCCCTAGACGGCTACGAGCAGTACTTC. Translation: CASSFALDGYEQYF.

This clonotype occurred many times. V is TRBV7-2 and J is TRBJ1-5; 11 bases align to TRBD1. The germline gives CDR1 SGHTA, CDR2 FQGNSA. Unmatched junction bases numbered 2, after V lost 5 bases and J lost 5 bases. The CDR3 is 14 residues long. The CDR3 sequence is CASSRTGGHQPQHF. The CDR3 DNA reads as TGTGCCAGCAGCCGGACAGGGGGCCATCAGCCCCAGCATTTT.

The chain carries TRBV6-2 or TRBV6-3 and TRBJ1-1; D remains unclear. Germline loops: CDR1 MNHEY, CDR2 SVGEGT. With 1 base removed from V and 0 bases from J, the gap between germline ends came to 21 bases. This CDR3 is built from 19 residues. The CDR3 nucleotides are TGTGCCAGCAGTTACTTCCCCCCTCTCCTCGCGGTCTTGAACACTGAAGCTTTCTTT. It specifies CASSYFPPLLAVLNTEAFF.

The chain recombines TRBV24-1 with TRBJ2-1, with D tentatively TRBD2 (7 bases). The CDR3 extends over 16 amino acids. Germline V gene lookup returns CDR1 KGHDR and CDR2 SFDVKD. CDR3 nucleotide sequence: TGTGGGGCCAGTGATACACGGGGGGCCGGCTACAATGAGCAGTTCTTC. Amino acid sequence: CGASDTRGAGYNEQFF.

In this sample, this clonotype turned up many times. V gene TRBV20-1 combines with J gene TRBJ2-3; D unclear. The CDR3 has 13 residues. Trimming left V 5 bases short and J 2 bases short, with 11 bases between. Germline-derived CDR1 and CDR2 are DFQATT and SNEGSKA (reference sequence). The CDR3 coding sequence is TGCAGTGCTCGCAAGGCGAACACAGATACGCAGTATTTT. It specifies CSARKANTDTQYF.

This clonotype has at least ten counts. The chain is built from TRBV12-3 or TRBV12-4 and TRBJ2-5; D not certain. The CDR3 is 15 residues long. The V and J ends lost 6 bases and 2 bases respectively, with 16 bases between them. As DNA, the CDR3 is TGTGCCAGCAGCCCGATAGGGAACCTACAAGAGACCCAGTACTTC. It yields the protein CASSPIGNLQETQYF.

In its sample, this clonotype was seen a few times. The rearrangement joins TRBV12-3 or TRBV12-4 to TRBJ1-5; D is perhaps TRBD1 (5 bases). The CDR3 contains 19 residues. V was shortened by 2 bases and J by 0 bases, with 20 bases between the two germline ends. Written as DNA, the CDR3 is TGTGCCAGCAGTTTACGCCTCGACGGGGCCTTTTATAGCAATCAGCCCCAGCATTTT. Amino acid sequence: CASSLRLDGAFYSNQPQHF.

Details on this clonotype: A much larger clone lies one base from this, so it may be a read error. This chain connects TRBV12-3 or TRBV12-4 to TRBJ2-7, with a weak D call TRBD1 (6 bases). The CDR3 spans 13 residues. V was shortened by 3 bases and J by 6 bases, with 12 bases between the two germline ends. Written as DNA, the CDR3 is TGTGCCAGCAGTTTTACCGGGACAAGCGAGCAGTACTTC. Its translation is CASSFTGTSEQYF.

This clonotype has more than one count but fewer than ten. The rearrangement joins TRBV9 to TRBJ2-7; either TRBD1 or TRBD2 may supply D (5 bases each). The CDR3 length is 15 residues. V was cut by 0 bases and J by 0 bases, with 10 bases left in between. Germline V lookup: CDR1 SGDLS, CDR2 YYNGEE. This CDR3 is CASSVEGESSYEQYF. In DNA, the CDR3 is TGTGCCAGCAGCGTAGAAGGGGAGAGCTCCTACGAGCAGTACTTC. The full variable domain, rest sourced from reference TRBV9 and TRBJ2-7, is DSGVTQTPKHLITATGQRVTLRCSPRSGDLSVYWYQQSLDQGLQFLIQYYNGEERAKGNILERFSAQQFPDLHSELNLSSLELGDSALYFCASSVEGESSYEQYFGPGTRLTVT.

This clonotype has ten or more counts. The CDR3, as DNA: TGCGCCAGCAGCCAAGGGGGAAGCACGGCTGGGGGAAAACTGTTTTTT. It codes for CASSQGGSTAGGKLFF. This chain joins TRBV4-3 and TRBJ1-4; TRBD1 is a possible D gene (5 bases). V was cut by 1 base and J by 10 bases, with 19 bases left in between. This CDR3 spans 16 amino acids. CDR1 is LGHNA, CDR2 YSLEER, per germline.

In its sample, this clonotype was seen many times. For the CDR3, the DNA is TGTGCCAGCAGCTTGATGAGCGGGGACCTCCAAGAGACCCAGTACTTC. Its translation is CASSLMSGDLQETQYF. The chain links TRBV5-6 to TRBJ2-5; 7 bases are shared with TRBD2. CDR3 size: 16 residues. The V and J ends lost 1 base and 1 base, in that order; junction bases with no gene match: 7. Germline V gene sequence: CDR1 SGHDT, CDR2 YYEEEE. The full variable domain, with the rest looked up from reference TRBV5-6 and TRBJ2-5, is DAGVTQSPTHLIKTRGQQVTLRCSPKSGHDTVSWYQQALGQGPQFIFQYYEEEERQRGNFPDRFSGHQFPNYSSELNVNALLLGDSALYLCASSLMSGDLQETQYFGPGTRLLVL.

This clonotype was counted at least ten times. This chain connects TRBV15 to TRBJ1-5, with a possible D match to TRBD1 (6 bases). V lost 0 bases, J lost 6 bases, and 12 bases lay in between. Germline V CDR1 and CDR2: LNHNV, YYDKDF (reference sequence). The CDR3 contains 15 residues. The CDR3 DNA follows: TGTGCCACCAGCAGAGATGGGGGCTTACGTCAGCCCCAGCATTTT. Amino acid sequence: CATSRDGGLRQPQHF.

This clonotype has at least ten counts. The V and J genes are TRBV29-1 and TRBJ2-3, with 7 bases that match TRBD2. The length of the CDR3 is 13 residues. Germline CDR1 is SQVTM and CDR2 is ANQGSEA. The J segment lost 2 bases and the V segment lost 7 bases, leaving 6 bases of the junction unmatched. The CDR3 loop is CSARGDYTDTQYF. CDR3 DNA: TGCAGCGCACGGGGGGATTACACAGATACGCAGTATTTT.

This clonotype was counted a few times. This chain links TRBV2 with TRBJ2-3, with TRBD1 matching 8 bases. From germline, CDR1 is SNHLY and CDR2 FYNNEI. The J segment lost 6 bases and the V segment lost 8 bases, leaving 16 bases of the junction unmatched. The CDR3 contains 16 residues. For the CDR3, the DNA is TGTGCCAGCGGCGGTAACCGGGACAGGCCTATCGATACGCAGTATTTT. Translation: CASGGNRDRPIDTQYF.

This clonotype was seen ten or more times. The V call is TRBV6-2 or TRBV6-3, the J call TRBJ2-5; possible D gene TRBD2, 5 bases. Germline assignment: CDR1 MNHEY and CDR2 SVGEGT. The CDR3 contains 17 residues. Trimming shortened V by 2 bases and J by 1 base, and 17 bases separated the two germline ends. The CDR3 protein is CASSYNQWETAQETQYF. The CDR3 nucleotides are TGTGCCAGCAGTTACAACCAGTGGGAGACCGCCCAAGAGACCCAGTACTTC.

In its sample, this clonotype was seen many times. This chain connects TRBV9 to TRBJ2-5, with a weak D call TRBD2 (6 bases). This CDR3 spans 13 amino acids. Trimming pared 2 bases from V and 1 base from J, leaving 6 bases between. Germline CDR1 SGDLS, CDR2 YYNGEE. CDR3 nucleotides: TGTGCCAGCAGCGTGGGGGGCCAAGAGACCCAGTACTTC. It specifies CASSVGGQETQYF.

As concerns this clonotype: A much larger clone is a single base away; this may be a read error. The chain recombines TRBV29-1 with TRBJ2-7; 10 nucleotides line up with TRBD1. The germline CDR1 and CDR2 sequences are SQVTM and ANQGSEA. V lost 5 bases and J lost 4; bases outside the gene matches: 11. The CDR3 extends over 15 amino acids. The CDR3 nucleotides are TGCAGCGTTATAAACGACAGGGGGCACAGATACGAGCAGTACTTC. Its protein is CSVINDRGHRYEQYF.

The table lists this clonotype with many counts. The chain carries TRBV7-9 and TRBJ2-7; 7 bases match TRBD1. The CDR3 consists of 16 residues. Unmatched junction bases numbered 13, after V lost 4 bases and J lost 4 bases. CDR1 is SEHNR, CDR2 FQNEAQ, per germline (reference sequence). The CDR3 reads CASSSHLGTATYEQYF. The CDR3 DNA follows: TGTGCCAGCAGCTCCCATCTCGGGACAGCTACTTACGAGCAGTACTTC. Full variable domain (remainder filled in from reference TRBV7-9 and TRBJ2-7): DTGVSQNPRHKITKRGQNVTFRCDPISEHNRLYWYRQTLGQGPEFLTYFQNEAQLEKSRLLSDRFSAERPKGSFSTLEIQRTEQGDSAMYLCASSSHLGTATYEQYFGPGTRLTVT.

This clonotype was seen a handful of times. Here the CDR3 reads CASSLSGLAGDSYEQYF. CDR3 sequence (DNA): TGTGCCAGCAGCTTGTCCGGATTAGCGGGGGATTCCTACGAGCAGTACTTC. V gene TRBV5-6 combines with J gene TRBJ2-7, with 9 positions matching TRBD2. Germline V CDR1 and CDR2: SGHDT, YYEEEE. Trimming took 1 base from V and 1 from J; bases not matched to a gene: 9. The CDR3 contains 17 residues.

This chain joins TRBV10-3 and TRBJ2-1, with 8 bases lining up with TRBD2. Germline V gene lookup returns CDR1 ENHRY and CDR2 SYGVKD. J lost 5 bases, V lost 8 bases, and 5 bases had no gene match. This CDR3 is built from 13 residues. The CDR3 DNA reads TGTGCCATCGGAGGACTAGCCCACAATGAGCAGTTCTTC. Its protein is CAIGGLAHNEQFF.

The J gene is TRBJ2-1, the V gene TRBV19; 10 bases match TRBD2. The germline V gene has CDR1 LNHDA and CDR2 SQIVND (reference sequence). The CDR3 is 17 amino acids. With 2 bases clipped from V and 6 bases from J, the junction kept 10 bases outside the gene matches. Here the CDR3 reads CASSITPGLAKVNEQFF. CDR3 DNA: TGTGCCAGTAGTATAACCCCGGGACTAGCGAAGGTCAATGAGCAGTTCTTC.

Only a few counts were recorded for this clonotype. An end of the junction differs from the germline gene, which may be a read error. The rearrangement joins TRBV20-1 to TRBJ2-3; TRBD2 matches at 11 bases. Germline lookup yields CDR1 DFQATT and CDR2 SNEGSKA (reference sequence). This CDR3 comprises 17 residues. CDR3 nucleotide sequence: TGCTGTGCTAGTAGGACTAGCGGGTCCTCTAGCACAGATACGCAGTATTTT. Translating it yields CCASRTSGSSSTDTQYF.

This clonotype occurred many times. This chain uses TRBV20-1 with TRBJ2-7; the D gene is possibly TRBD2 (6 bases). Germline V gives CDR1 DFQATT, CDR2 SNEGSKA (reference sequence). The CDR3 loop spans 15 amino acids. V dropped 6 bases and J dropped 2 bases, with 20 bases sitting between them. The CDR3 DNA reads as TGCAGTGCCCATCCCTCTAGCGACTTTCCCTACGAGCAGTACTTC. This codes for CSAHPSSDFPYEQYF.

Ten or more counts support this clonotype. The chain uses TRBV5-6 and TRBJ1-1, with D perhaps matching TRBD1 (6 bases). Looked up from germline, CDR1 is SGHDT and CDR2 is YYEEEE. Trimming cost V 1 base and J 5 bases, with 18 bases left between them. There are 16 residues in the CDR3. In DNA form, the CDR3 reads TGTGCCAGCAGCTTGTTTATCCGGGGGGGCGAGACTGAAGCTTTCTTT. It codes for CASSLFIRGGETEAFF.

In its sample, this clonotype was seen many times. The chain carries TRBV6-6 and TRBJ2-3, with D perhaps matching TRBD2 (6 bases). Germline CDR1 and CDR2: MNHNY and SVGAGI (reference sequence). V was cut by 7 bases and J by 5 bases, with 13 bases left in between. This CDR3 contains 13 residues. The DNA of the CDR3 is TGTGCCAGCACCAAGGGGCGGGGAGATACGCAGTATTTT. Protein sequence: CASTKGRGDTQYF.

At least ten counts were recorded for this clonotype. The chain links TRBV29-1 to TRBJ2-3; D unresolved. Trimming removed 3 bases at V and 3 bases at J, with 4 bases between. CDR3 length: 11 residues. Germline V gene sequence: CDR1 SQVTM, CDR2 ANQGSEA. The CDR3, as DNA: TGCAGCGTTGACAGGACAGATACGCAGTATTTT. This sequence encodes CSVDRTDTQYF.

The V gene is TRBV7-9, the J gene TRBJ1-1, with TRBD1 matching over 8 bases. V was clipped by 1 base and J by 3 bases; unmatched bases: 4. The CDR3 spans 15 residues. The germline V gene encodes CDR1 SEHNR and CDR2 FQNEAQ (reference sequence). The CDR3 spells CASSLDRGGYTEAFF. In DNA, the CDR3 is TGTGCCAGCAGCTTAGACAGGGGGGGGTACACTGAAGCTTTCTTT.

This clonotype was detected a few times. The rearrangement uses TRBV13 and TRBJ2-7; weak D call: TRBD2 (7 bases). The V gene lost 3 bases and the J gene lost 4 bases, with 19 bases spanning the gap. The germline CDR1 and CDR2 sequences are PRHDT and FYEKMQ (reference sequence). The CDR3 totals 16 residues. The CDR3 region is CASSFSGGQNLYEQYF. The DNA for the CDR3 is TGTGCCAGCAGCTTTTCGGGAGGACAGAACCTTTACGAGCAGTACTTC.